This T cell receptor (beta chain) appears in the sequencing data of a study of radiation and T cells in renal cell carcinoma. As to this clone: What it binds is unknown.

CDR3 length equals 15 residues. CDR1 is MNHEY, CDR2 SMNVEV, per germline (reference sequence). With 2 bases removed from V and 5 bases from J, the gap between germline ends came to 10 bases. Time point described: blood 4 weeks post-SBRT, at nephrectomy. This sample's treatment: 15 Gy SBRT to primary tumor, nephrectomy 4 weeks later. Nephrectomy followed 15 Gy stereotactic body radiation by 4 weeks. Profiling relied on immunoSEQ multiplex PCR, and the TCRdb table lists in-frame clones only, not all of them. The sample lists approximately 83,000 clones; 85% were seen once. General study points: Baseline intratumoral clonotype presence is unknown without pretreatment biopsies.

The starting material was blood, obtained from a patient whose treatment included radiotherapy and nephrectomy. The chain carries TRBV27 and TRBJ1-6; tentative D call: TRBD1 (6 bases). The receptor's source is a man aged 45-65 years with renal cell carcinoma. Here the CDR3 reads CASSLVDRHNSPLHF. CDR3 bases: TGTGCCAGCAGTTTAGTCGACAGGCATAATTCACCCCTCCACTTT.